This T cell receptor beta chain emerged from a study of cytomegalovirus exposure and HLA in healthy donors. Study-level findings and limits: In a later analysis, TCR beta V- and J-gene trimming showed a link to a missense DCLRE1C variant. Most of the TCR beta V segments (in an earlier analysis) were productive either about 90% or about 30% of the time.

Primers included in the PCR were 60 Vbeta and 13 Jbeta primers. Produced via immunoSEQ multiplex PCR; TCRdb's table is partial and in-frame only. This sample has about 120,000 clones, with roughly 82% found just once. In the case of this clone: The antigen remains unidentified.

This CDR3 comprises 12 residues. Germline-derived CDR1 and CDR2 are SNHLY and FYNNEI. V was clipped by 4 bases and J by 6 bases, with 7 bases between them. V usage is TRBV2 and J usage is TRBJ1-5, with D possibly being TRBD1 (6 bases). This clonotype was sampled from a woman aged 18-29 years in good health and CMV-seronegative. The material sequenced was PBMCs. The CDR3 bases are TGTGCCAGCAGTGTAGGGGGTCAGCCCCAGCATTTT. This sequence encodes CASSVGGQPQHF.